A selection of T cell receptor beta chains follows, all from one sample in a study of blood T cells in healthy people across ages. MiXCR, run by TCRdb on the 5' RACE reads, gives a single entry per CDR3 protein. The data hold hundreds of thousands of distinct CDR3 sequences, with 40% to 50% observed a single time. The sample was blood. The source of these receptors is a man aged 55 to 70 in good health. Both conserved end residues are part of each CDR3. Part of the rows lack a size; the others show once, few, many or a class for expanded clones.

J gene: TRBJ1-1; clone size: few; CDR3 length: 16; V gene: TRBV2; CDR3 protein: CASSDPDFPHQTEAFF
J gene: TRBJ1-2; clone size: few; CDR3 length: 13; V gene: TRBV4-3; CDR3 protein: CASSQDPAGGYTF
J gene: TRBJ2-5; clone size: few; CDR3 length: 19; V gene: TRBV12-5; CDR3 protein: CASGLPHPGLAGGLETQYF
J gene: TRBJ1-2; clone size: NA; CDR3 length: 14; V gene: TRBV7-2; CDR3 protein: CASSPRGFDYGYTF
J gene: TRBJ2-5; clone size: NA; CDR3 length: 15; V gene: TRBV3-1; CDR3 protein: CASSSRQGTQETQYF
J gene: TRBJ2-1; clone size: few; CDR3 length: 13; V gene: TRBV20-1; CDR3 protein: CSANPTQGNEQFF
J gene: TRBJ1-1; clone size: few; CDR3 length: 15; V gene: TRBV6-2/TRBV6-3; CDR3 protein: CASSTRLRSNTEAFF
J gene: TRBJ2-7; clone size: many; CDR3 length: 15; V gene: TRBV30; CDR3 protein: CAWSGRRGFAYEQYF
J gene: TRBJ2-5; clone size: few; CDR3 length: 14; V gene: TRBV11-2; CDR3 protein: CASSYRTGQETQYF
J gene: TRBJ2-5; clone size: NA; CDR3 length: 11; V gene: TRBV7-2; CDR3 protein: CASSPALTQYF
J gene: TRBJ1-4; clone size: once; CDR3 length: 15; V gene: TRBV20-1; CDR3 protein: CSARGRQGLGEKLFF
J gene: TRBJ2-2; clone size: NA; CDR3 length: 14; V gene: TRBV12-3/TRBV12-4; CDR3 protein: CASSLGATIGELFF
J gene: TRBJ2-5; clone size: NA; CDR3 length: 15; V gene: TRBV20-1; CDR3 protein: CSARPRETARETQYF
J gene: TRBJ2-3; clone size: NA; CDR3 length: 16; V gene: TRBV7-3; CDR3 protein: CASSLIGGQGADTQYF